A single sample gave rise to the 26 T cell receptor beta chains below, sequenced in a study of cytomegalovirus exposure and HLA in healthy donors (dated by TCRdb to the late 2010s). The method was the immunoSEQ multiplex PCR assay. A mixture of 60 forward primers for TCR Vbeta segments and 13 reverse primers for TCR Jbeta segments was used in the multiplex PCR. Sourced from immuneACCESS, this table was stored by TCRdb with only in-frame sequences that have V and J called. A share of the clones is absent; for the studies checked, an unresolved V gene accounts for under half, and the remainder has no known explanation. Counted in this sample were fewer than 200,000 clones; 75% to 85% of them appeared once. The top ten hold approximately 1% of the sample. Sequences were obtained from PBMCs. Receptor source: a girl aged 2 to 9 in good health and CMV-seropositive.

The V gene is TRBV4-1, the J gene TRBJ2-7; the match to TRBD2 covers 7 bases. The germline gives CDR1 MGHRA, CDR2 YSYEKL. There are 17 residues in the CDR3. V was pared by 4 bases and J by 4 bases, with 16 bases of the junction left unmatched. The CDR3: CASSPLAVTSRAYEQYF. The CDR3 DNA is TGCGCCAGCAGCCCGCTGGCCGTGACTAGCAGAGCTTACGAGCAGTACTTC.

V gene TRBV19 combines with J gene TRBJ2-7, with 8 bases lining up with TRBD2. V shed 7 bases, J shed 4 bases, and the junction held 9 bases outside the gene matches. Germline V gene sequence: CDR1 LNHDA, CDR2 SQIVND (reference sequence). The CDR3 is 14 residues long. The CDR3 sequence is CASTPGAGAYEQYF. As DNA, the CDR3 is TGTGCCAGTACCCCCGGAGCGGGAGCGTACGAGCAGTACTTC.

The CDR3 nucleotides are TGTGCCAGCAGTCCACCAGACAGGGCAACTAATGAAAAACTGTTTTTT. Amino acid sequence: CASSPPDRATNEKLFF. The chain couples TRBV28 to TRBJ1-4; 7 bases are shared with TRBD1. J was trimmed by 0 bases and V by 5 bases; bases with no gene match: 6. The CDR3 sequence is 16 residues long. Germline V gives CDR1 MDHEN, CDR2 SYDVKM.

This clone was seen only a few times. The chain recombines TRBV5-5 with TRBJ2-1, with D unclear. V was pared by 4 bases and J by 10 bases, with 9 bases between. Germline V gives CDR1 SGHKS, CDR2 YYEKEE (reference sequence). CDR3 length: 11 residues. The CDR3 nucleotides are TGTGCCAGCAGCCCCTCGGTGGAGCAGTTCTTC. Translating gives CASSPSVEQFF.

The chain links TRBV25-1 to TRBJ1-5; weak D call: TRBD1 (5 bases). The V end lost 3 bases, the J end lost 5 bases, and 8 bases lay between the germline ends. Germline CDR1 is MGHDK and CDR2 is SYGVNS. The CDR3 has 13 residues. The CDR3 DNA is TGTGCCAGCAGTGAGGGGGGTTATCAGCCCCAGCATTTT. As protein: CASSEGGYQPQHF.

V is TRBV7-3 and J is TRBJ1-2, with 8 bases that match TRBD1. This CDR3 region has 16 residues. V lost 5 bases to trimming and J lost 6 bases; unmatched junction nucleotides: 14. From germline, CDR1 is SGHTA and CDR2 FQGTGA. As DNA, the CDR3 is TGTGCCAGCAGCCTAGGGGGCCGCCAGGGGGCAAATGGCTACACCTTC. Amino acid sequence: CASSLGGRQGANGYTF.

This clone has just a few counts. This chain connects TRBV7-8 to TRBJ2-5; 12 bases are shared with TRBD2. V lost 3 bases and J lost 5; bases outside the gene matches: 13. This CDR3 has 18 amino acids. CDR1 and CDR2 from the germline V gene are SGHVS and FQNEAQ. CDR3 bases: TGTGCCAGCAGCTTTCAGAGGCTAGCGGGAGGGCTTTCGGAGACCCAGTACTTC. Translating gives CASSFQRLAGGLSETQYF.

The genes are TRBV5-8 and TRBJ2-7; D call uncertain. Trimming stripped 5 bases from V and 4 bases from J, with 7 bases between. The length of the CDR3 is 11 residues. Germline CDR1 reads SGHTS; CDR2 reads YDEGEE. The CDR3 DNA reads as TGTGCCAGCAGTTCCCTATACGAGCAGTACTTC. Protein product: CASSSLYEQYF.

This clone turned up a few times. This chain uses TRBV4-1 with TRBJ2-1; 8 nucleotides line up with TRBD1. Germline V gene lookup returns CDR1 MGHRA and CDR2 YSYEKL. The CDR3 loop spans 19 amino acids. V dropped 2 bases and J dropped 2; count of bases not matched to a gene: 14. Here the CDR3 reads CASSQSPAGGFFTYNEQFF. As DNA, the CDR3 is TGCGCCAGCAGCCAATCTCCCGCAGGGGGCTTTTTTACCTACAATGAGCAGTTCTTC.

The chain links TRBV6-5 to TRBJ2-3, with D possibly TRBD2 on 6 matching bases. The CDR3 runs to 15 residues. Deletions cut 5 bases from V and 6 bases from J, with 18 bases between. Germline CDR1 reads MNHEY; CDR2 reads SVGAGI. CDR3 residues: CASSGPGLRADTQYF. As DNA, the CDR3 is TGTGCCAGCAGTGGCCCGGGACTTAGAGCGGATACGCAGTATTTT.

The chain has TRBV7-8 and TRBJ1-3; D may be TRBD1 (6 bases). Germline loops: CDR1 SGHVS, CDR2 FQNEAQ. This CDR3 has 13 residues. V dropped 7 bases and J dropped 4 bases, with 11 bases sitting between them. CDR3 loop: CASTRTAGNTIYF. The DNA for the CDR3 is TGTGCCAGCACCAGGACAGCGGGAAACACCATATATTTT. The entire variable domain, with the rest obtained from reference TRBV7-8 and TRBJ1-3, is as follows: GAGVSQSPRYKVAKRGQDVALRCDPISGHVSLFWYQQALGQGPEFLTYFQNEAQLDKSGLPSDRFFAERPEGSVSTLKIQRTQQEDSAVYLCASTRTAGNTIYFGEGSWLTVV.

This clone was seen more than once but under ten times. The genes are TRBV28 and TRBJ1-5; the D gene is possibly TRBD1 (6 bases). The CDR3 runs to 15 residues. V dropped 7 bases and J dropped 2 bases, with 15 bases sitting between them. Germline V lookup: CDR1 MDHEN, CDR2 SYDVKM. The CDR3 sequence is CASNTRGAGNQPQHF. In DNA form, the CDR3 reads TGTGCCAGCAACACGCGGGGGGCGGGCAATCAGCCCCAGCATTTT.

Only a few counts were recorded for this clone. The rearrangement links TRBV7-9 to TRBJ1-4; D might be TRBD1 (5 bases). This CDR3 is built from 15 residues. Germline V gene data show CDR1 as SEHNR and CDR2 as FQNEAQ (reference sequence). Trimming removed 1 base at V and 7 bases at J, with 13 bases between. The CDR3 DNA follows: TGTGCCAGCAGCTTAGAAGGGGCGAAGCGTGAAAAACTGTTTTTT. It encodes CASSLEGAKREKLFF.

This chain uses TRBV2 with TRBJ1-1; D perhaps matches TRBD1 (6 bases). CDR1 SNHLY and CDR2 FYNNEI come from the germline V gene. This CDR3 is built from 13 residues. V was clipped by 7 bases and J by 7 bases, with 16 bases between them. The CDR3 loop reads CASTGRGAYEAFF. Here the CDR3 DNA reads TGTGCCAGCACCGGCAGGGGCGCCTATGAAGCTTTCTTT.

The chain employs TRBV27 and TRBJ2-1, with 8 positions matching TRBD2. The length of the CDR3 is 18 residues. With 5 bases clipped from V and 7 bases from J, the junction kept 19 bases outside the gene matches. Germline CDR1 is MNHEY and CDR2 is SMNVEV (reference sequence). The CDR3 DNA sequence: TGTGCCAGCAGTGCCCGTCCACTAGCGGTGCCCCGAAATAATGAGCAGTTCTTC. Translated: CASSARPLAVPRNNEQFF.

This rearrangement joins TRBV30 to TRBJ2-6; tentatively, D is TRBD1 (5 bases). Germline assignment: CDR1 GTSNPN and CDR2 SVGIG (reference sequence). V lost 5 bases and J 5 bases, leaving 10 bases between the germline ends. This CDR3 spans 13 amino acids. The CDR3 sequence: CAWLQERANVLTF. The CDR3 DNA reads as TGTGCCTGGCTACAGGAACGGGCCAACGTCCTGACTTTC.

The chain couples TRBV19 to TRBJ2-7, with D possibly TRBD1 on 6 matching bases. From germline, CDR1 is LNHDA and CDR2 SQIVND (reference sequence). V was pared by 3 bases and J by 2 bases, with 17 bases between. The CDR3 has 16 residues. This CDR3 is CASSIPGTLTPYEQYF. CDR3 bases: TGTGCCAGTAGTATTCCTGGGACATTAACACCCTACGAGCAGTACTTC.

CDR3 DNA: TGTGCCTGGACCCCTAGCGGGAGGCGATACGAGCAGTACTTC. It yields the protein CAWTPSGRRYEQYF. The V gene is TRBV30, the J gene TRBJ2-7; 11 positions match TRBD2. With 4 bases clipped from V and 4 bases from J, the junction kept 6 bases outside the gene matches. Germline V gene sequence: CDR1 GTSNPN, CDR2 SVGIG (reference sequence). CDR3 length equals 14 residues.

The CDR3 loop reads CASRTLRGNTEAFF. Written as DNA, the CDR3 is TGTGCCAGCAGGACTTTAAGGGGGAACACTGAAGCTTTCTTT. The chain joins TRBV28 to TRBJ1-1, with D maybe TRBD1 (5 bases). The V gene's germline CDR1 is MDHEN and CDR2 SYDVKM. The CDR3 totals 14 residues. The V end was cut by 6 bases, the J end by 1 base, with 12 bases between.

The genes are TRBV5-1 and TRBJ2-2, with 13 bases matching TRBD2. V lost 0 bases to trimming and J lost 7 bases; unmatched junction nucleotides: 6. The CDR3 extends over 17 amino acids. Per the germline V gene, CDR1 is SGHRS and CDR2 is YFSETQ. The CDR3 bases are TGCGCCAGCAGCTTGGCACTAGCGGGAGGGCCCGGCGGGGAGCTGTTTTTT. This translates into CASSLALAGGPGGELFF.

This chain connects TRBV30 to TRBJ1-3, with no clear D. The CDR3 spans 13 residues. The germline V gene encodes CDR1 GTSNPN and CDR2 SVGIG (reference sequence). V was trimmed by 4 bases and J by 0 bases, leaving 7 bases between them. CDR3: CAWTVRSGNTIYF. CDR3 DNA sequence: TGTGCCTGGACGGTACGCTCTGGAAACACCATATATTTT.

V usage is TRBV4-1 and J usage is TRBJ1-5, with D maybe TRBD1 (5 bases). Germline V gives CDR1 MGHRA, CDR2 YSYEKL. Trimming took off 0 bases at V and 7 bases at J, with 13 bases between the two ends. The CDR3 contains 15 residues. The CDR3 loop reads CASSQDRVEEQPQHF. CDR3 bases: TGCGCCAGCAGCCAAGACAGGGTGGAAGAACAGCCCCAGCATTTT.

The rearrangement joins TRBV18 to TRBJ2-5, with 7 bases matching TRBD1. This CDR3 has 15 amino acids. Trimming removed 6 bases from V and 1 base from J; junction bases left unmatched: 8. Germline CDR1 is KGHSH and CDR2 is LQKENI. The chain's CDR3 is CASSRYRDSQETQYF. CDR3 sequence (DNA): TGTGCCAGCTCTCGGTACCGGGACAGCCAAGAGACCCAGTACTTC.

V and J are TRBV28 and TRBJ2-5; 9 positions match TRBD1. Trimming removed 6 bases from V and 5 bases from J; junction bases left unmatched: 7. The CDR3 is made up of 14 amino acids. Germline V gene sequence: CDR1 MDHEN, CDR2 SYDVKM. The CDR3 nucleotides are TGTGCCAGCAGATCCGGGACAGGGAAGGAGACCCAGTACTTC. Amino acids: CASRSGTGKETQYF.

The J gene is TRBJ1-2, the V gene TRBV5-1; no reliable D call. Trimming removed 0 bases from V and 6 bases from J, with 12 bases in between. Looked up from germline, CDR1 is SGHRS and CDR2 is YFSETQ. This CDR3 comprises 14 residues. CDR3 residues: CASSLASVQDGYTF. CDR3 nucleotides: TGCGCCAGCAGCTTGGCGTCAGTTCAGGATGGCTACACCTTC.

The V gene is TRBV2, the J gene TRBJ2-3; 10 bases fit TRBD1. This CDR3 contains 15 residues. The V gene's germline CDR1 is SNHLY and CDR2 FYNNEI. Losses at the gene ends were 6 bases for V and 0 bases for J; bases not matched to a gene: 3. The CDR3 DNA reads as TGTGCCAGCAGCCGGGACAGGGGTAGCACAGATACGCAGTATTTT. The encoded protein is CASSRDRGSTDTQYF.